A selection of T cell receptor beta chains follows, all from one sample in a study of a mutant IDH1 vaccine in newly diagnosed glioma. TCRdb's copy holds only in-frame clones and misses some; the assay was immunoSEQ multiplex PCR. Seen here are 55,000 to 65,000 clones, approximately 80% observed once, and the top ten hold less than 4.5%. For these receptors, no antigen is known. Sequencing used PBMCs, obtained from a glioma patient whose treatment included an IDH1 peptide vaccine. The receptors were sampled from a young man with glioma. Each CDR3 is given with its conserved first and last residue. Each record gives: V gene, D gene, J gene, clone size, CDR3 protein, CDR3 DNA. A D gene is named only where the DNA matches it firmly. Clone size is not always given. Where it is, it says once, few, many or a class for expanded clones.

v_gene: TRBV14
d_gene: NA
j_gene: TRBJ2-2
abundance: NA
CDR3aa: CASSPTTANTGELFF
CDR3nt: TGTGCCAGCAGCCCGACGACAGCGAACACCGGGGAGCTGTTTTTT

v_gene: TRBV5-1
d_gene: TRBD2
j_gene: TRBJ2-3
abundance: NA
CDR3aa: CASKSGGSTDTQYF
CDR3nt: TGCGCCAGCAAAAGCGGGGGGAGCACAGATACGCAGTATTTT

v_gene: TRBV18
d_gene: TRBD1
j_gene: TRBJ2-2
abundance: NA
CDR3aa: CASLNQRQGDGGELFF
CDR3nt: TGTGCCAGCTTGAATCAGAGACAGGGGGACGGCGGGGAGCTGTTTTTT

v_gene: TRBV5-5
d_gene: TRBD2
j_gene: TRBJ2-1
abundance: NA
CDR3aa: CASSHQAGSYNEQFF
CDR3nt: TGTGCCAGCAGTCATCAAGCGGGGTCCTACAATGAGCAGTTCTTC

v_gene: TRBV9
d_gene: NA
j_gene: TRBJ2-1
abundance: NA
CDR3aa: CASSVGAGDYNEQFF
CDR3nt: TGTGCCAGCAGCGTAGGAGCAGGGGACTACAATGAGCAGTTCTTC

v_gene: TRBV14
d_gene: NA
j_gene: TRBJ2-7
abundance: NA
CDR3aa: CASSPDRESYEQYF
CDR3nt: TGTGCCAGCAGCCCGGATCGAGAGTCCTACGAGCAGTACTTC

v_gene: TRBV6-4
d_gene: NA
j_gene: TRBJ1-2
abundance: NA
CDR3aa: CASTEDERYGYTF
CDR3nt: TGTGCCAGCACCGAGGACGAACGCTATGGCTACACCTTC

v_gene: TRBV7-9
d_gene: NA
j_gene: TRBJ1-2
abundance: NA
CDR3aa: CASSSSFRRRQGYTF
CDR3nt: TGTGCCAGCAGCTCTTCTTTCCGGAGGCGACAGGGCTACACCTTC

v_gene: TRBV19
d_gene: NA
j_gene: TRBJ1-1
abundance: NA
CDR3aa: CASSFGTPGTEAFF
CDR3nt: TGTGCCAGTAGCTTCGGGACCCCGGGGACTGAAGCTTTCTTT

v_gene: TRBV5-1
d_gene: NA
j_gene: TRBJ2-5
abundance: NA
CDR3aa: CASSLGRGQETQYF
CDR3nt: TGCGCCAGCAGCTTGGGAAGGGGTCAAGAGACCCAGTACTTC

v_gene: TRBV28
d_gene: NA
j_gene: TRBJ2-2
abundance: NA
CDR3aa: CASSLIGVTGELFF
CDR3nt: TGTGCCAGCAGTTTAATTGGAGTGACCGGGGAGCTGTTTTTT

v_gene: TRBV19
d_gene: TRBD1
j_gene: TRBJ1-4
abundance: NA
CDR3aa: CASSDRGEKLFF
CDR3nt: TGTGCCAGTAGTGACAGGGGTGAAAAACTGTTTTTT

v_gene: TRBV15
d_gene: TRBD1
j_gene: TRBJ1-4
abundance: NA
CDR3aa: CATSRTAAGGNEKLFF
CDR3nt: TGTGCCACCAGCAGAACGGCGGCAGGGGGAAATGAAAAACTGTTTTTT

v_gene: TRBV11-2
d_gene: TRBD1
j_gene: TRBJ2-5
abundance: once
CDR3aa: CASSLGTVKTQYF
CDR3nt: TGTGCCAGCAGCCTCGGGACAGTAAAGACCCAGTACTTC

v_gene: TRBV4-1
d_gene: TRBD1
j_gene: TRBJ1-2
abundance: NA
CDR3aa: CASSQGDRVGYGYTF
CDR3nt: TGCGCCAGCAGCCAAGGGGACAGGGTGGGCTATGGCTACACCTTC

v_gene: TRBV27
d_gene: TRBD2
j_gene: TRBJ2-7
abundance: NA
CDR3aa: CASSLYFRPSGFHEQYF
CDR3nt: TGTGCCAGCAGTTTATACTTTCGGCCTAGCGGGTTCCACGAGCAGTACTTC

v_gene: TRBV18
d_gene: NA
j_gene: TRBJ1-1
abundance: once
CDR3aa: CASSPPLGHTKAFF
CDR3nt: TGTGCCAGCTCACCACCGCTGGGACATACTAAAGCTTTCTTT

v_gene: TRBV7-8
d_gene: NA
j_gene: TRBJ2-3
abundance: NA
CDR3aa: CASSIQGSTDTQYF
CDR3nt: TGTGCCAGCTCTATACAGGGTAGCACAGATACGCAGTATTTT

v_gene: TRBV4-1
d_gene: TRBD1
j_gene: TRBJ1-1
abundance: NA
CDR3aa: CASSRTGANTEAFF
CDR3nt: TGCGCCAGCAGCCGGACAGGCGCGAACACTGAAGCTTTCTTT

v_gene: TRBV19
d_gene: TRBD1
j_gene: TRBJ1-2
abundance: NA
CDR3aa: CASSIVLRGRNGYTF
CDR3nt: TGTGCCAGTAGTATAGTACTGAGGGGGCGCAATGGCTACACCTTC

v_gene: TRBV10-3
d_gene: NA
j_gene: TRBJ1-1
abundance: NA
CDR3aa: CAISDPREGGNTEAFF
CDR3nt: TGTGCCATCAGTGATCCCCGGGAAGGGGGAAACACTGAAGCTTTCTTT

v_gene: TRBV19
d_gene: NA
j_gene: TRBJ1-2
abundance: NA
CDR3aa: CASSPLGAGYGYTF
CDR3nt: TGTGCCAGTAGTCCACTGGGGGCCGGCTATGGCTACACCTTC